This T cell receptor beta chain was recorded in a study of cytomegalovirus exposure and HLA in healthy donors. Study-wide results and limits: It emerged from a later analysis that several of the most significant clusters appeared to be linked to common viral pathogens. Later analysis identified a missense DCLRE1C variant that was linked to TCR beta V- and J-gene trimming.

With 60 Vbeta and 13 Jbeta primers, the PCR was carried out. Profiled with immunoSEQ multiplex PCR; TCRdb holds only in-frame clones, not every one. The sample contains more than 130,000 clones, 80% of which appear only once. A word on this clone: Its specificity is unknown.

Sequenced input: PBMCs. This clonotype was sampled from a male donor in good health and CMV-seronegative.

Here the CDR3 reads CASSSPLAGAFLSYEQYF. The CDR3 DNA reads as TGTGCCAGCAGCTCCCCCCTCGCGGGGGCATTTCTCTCCTACGAGCAGTACTTC. The gene calls are TRBV7-2 and TRBJ2-7; possibly TRBD2 for D (7 bases). Germline V CDR1 and CDR2: SGHTA, FQGNSA. This CDR3 comprises 18 residues. Trimming took off 4 bases at V and 0 bases at J, with 22 bases between the two ends. The variable domain in full, with the rest retrieved from reference TRBV7-2 and TRBJ2-7, is GAGVSQSPSNKVTEKGKDVELRCDPISGHTALYWYRQSLGQGLEFLIYFQGNSAPDKSGLPSDRFSAERTGGSVSTLTIQRTQQEDSAVYLCASSSPLAGAFLSYEQYFGPGTRLTVT.